The clone carrying this TCR beta chain was counted ten times or more. What it recognizes is unknown. The data originate from a study of T cells in Graves' hyperthyroidism and ophthalmopathy. General study points: A model built on 13 V-J features separated ophthalmopathy from stable hyperthyroidism. Most clonotypes that expanded in the thyroid above 0.001 also showed up in blood.

The authors deemed Graves' hyperthyroidism stable absent ophthalmopathy progression within 18 months. Diagnoses were established using clinical symptoms, serum thyroxine and TRAb, thyroid ultrasound and orbital computed tomography. Regions amplified from RNA transcripts were the TCR beta CDR3 regions. Researchers ran a first-round RT-PCR on the TCR CDR3 using the HTBI primer set. TCRdb used MiXCR to reprocess the multiplex PCR reads, holding one entry per CDR3 protein. Among 700,000 or so distinct CDR3 sequences listed, 16% were seen once. Trimming took 7 bases from V and 7 from J, leaving 14 bases between them. Germline CDR1 and CDR2: SGHTA and FQGNSA. CDR3 size: 13 residues.

The sample comprised blood. The chain employs TRBV7-2 and TRBJ2-1; D not certain. The sequence was obtained from a man younger than 35 with Graves' hyperthyroidism. CDR3 residues: CASTSRDRNEQFF. As DNA, the CDR3 is TGTGCCAGCACCTCACGCGACCGGAATGAGCAGTTCTTC.